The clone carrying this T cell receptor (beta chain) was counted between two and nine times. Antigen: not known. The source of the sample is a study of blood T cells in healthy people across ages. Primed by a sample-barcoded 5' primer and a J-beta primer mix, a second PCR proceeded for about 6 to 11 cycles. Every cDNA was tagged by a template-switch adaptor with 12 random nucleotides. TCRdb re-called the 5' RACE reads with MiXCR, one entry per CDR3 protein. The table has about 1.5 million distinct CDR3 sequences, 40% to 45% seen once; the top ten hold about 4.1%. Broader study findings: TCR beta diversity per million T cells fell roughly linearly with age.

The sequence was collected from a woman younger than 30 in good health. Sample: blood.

CDR3 sequence reads: CASSYAGTGRVEDGYTF. CDR3 DNA: TGTGCCAGCAGCTACGCCGGGACAGGGAGGGTTGAGGATGGCTACACCTTC. This chain joins TRBV7-2 and TRBJ1-2; TRBD1 aligns across 9 bases. The CDR3 consists of 17 residues. Germline loops: CDR1 SGHTA, CDR2 FQGNSA. V was clipped by 4 bases and J by 6 bases; unmatched bases: 15.